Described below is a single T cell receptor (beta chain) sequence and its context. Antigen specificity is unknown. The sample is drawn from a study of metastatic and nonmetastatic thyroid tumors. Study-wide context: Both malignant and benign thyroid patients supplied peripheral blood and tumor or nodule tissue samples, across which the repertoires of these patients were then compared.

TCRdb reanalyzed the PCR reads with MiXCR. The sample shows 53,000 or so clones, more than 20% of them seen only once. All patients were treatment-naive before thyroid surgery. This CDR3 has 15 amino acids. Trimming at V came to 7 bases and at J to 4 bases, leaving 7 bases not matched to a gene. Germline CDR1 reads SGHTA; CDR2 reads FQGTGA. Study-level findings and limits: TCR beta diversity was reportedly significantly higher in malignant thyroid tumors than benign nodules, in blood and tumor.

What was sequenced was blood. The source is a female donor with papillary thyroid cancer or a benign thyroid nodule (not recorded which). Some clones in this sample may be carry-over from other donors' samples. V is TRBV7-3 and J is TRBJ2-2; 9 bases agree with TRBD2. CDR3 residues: CASILRSGGTGELFF. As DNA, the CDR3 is TGTGCCAGCATCTTGCGTAGCGGGGGCACCGGGGAGCTGTTTTTT.